This T cell receptor beta chain stems from a study of CD8+ T cells in alopecia areata. Background on the study: Tofacitinib exposure lasted 6 to 18 months, followed by 6 months off drug.

Germline loops: CDR1 PRHDT, CDR2 FYEKMQ (reference sequence). V lost 5 bases and J lost 5, with 15 bases in between. The CDR3 is 14 amino acids. Described treatment: oral pan-JAK inhibitor, 5-10 mg twice daily. Alopecia areata patients provided lesional scalp punch biopsies and peripheral blood, both collected for the study. The authors extracted RNA and reverse transcribed it into cDNA as the sequencing template. Sequenced by immunoSEQ multiplex PCR; TCRdb stores in-frame clones only, minus some. The sample contains about 76,000 clones, around 30% of which appear only once. The material was CD8+ T cells sorted from blood, obtained at week 4, from a patient treated with tofacitinib. The chain carries TRBV13 and TRBJ2-5, with D tentatively TRBD2 (5 bases). The TCR comes from a human donor with alopecia areata. CDR3 region: CASSHGVRGETQYF. The CDR3 coding sequence is TGTGCCAGCAGCCACGGGGTACGAGGGGAGACCCAGTACTTC. The variable domain in full, completed from reference TRBV13 and TRBJ2-5, reads AAGVIQSPRHLIKEKRETATLKCYPIPRHDTVYWYQQGPGQDPQFLISFYEKMQSDKGSIPDRFSAQQFSDYHSELNMSSLELGDSALYFCASSHGVRGETQYFGPGTRLLVL.